What follows are 19 T cell receptor beta chains derived from one specimen sequenced in a study of cytotoxic CD8 clonotypes in ibrutinib-treated CLL. Profiled with immunoSEQ multiplex PCR; TCRdb holds only in-frame clones, not every one. This sample carries more than 20,000 clones, about 68% of them seen once, and the ten largest clones take 26%. The starting material was PBMCs, obtained before ibrutinib treatment. The receptor set was obtained from a human donor with chronic lymphocytic leukemia.

The V gene is TRBV2, the J gene TRBJ2-7, with 8 nucleotides matching TRBD2. J lost 2 bases, V lost 7 bases, and 7 bases had no gene match. CDR3 size: 14 residues. From germline, CDR1 is SNHLY and CDR2 FYNNEI. The CDR3 loop reads CASTRAGAAYEQYF. DNA of the CDR3: TGTGCCAGCACCCGAGCGGGAGCCGCCTACGAGCAGTACTTC.

The rearrangement uses TRBV6-6 and TRBJ1-6; 9 nucleotides line up with TRBD1. The CDR3 covers 16 residues. The germline V gene encodes CDR1 MNHNY and CDR2 SVGAGI (reference sequence). Trimming cost V 6 bases and J 7 bases; bases outside gene matches: 10. Written as DNA, the CDR3 is TGTGCCAGCAGACGAGGGTGGGACAGGGAAAATTCACCCCTCCACTTT. Its translation: CASRRGWDRENSPLHF.

The V call is TRBV5-1, the J call TRBJ2-3; 8 nucleotides agree with TRBD2. Germline CDR1 reads SGHRS; CDR2 reads YFSETQ. This CDR3 comprises 18 residues. With 3 bases clipped from V and 6 bases from J, the junction kept 18 bases outside the gene matches. CDR3 nucleotides: TGCGCCAGCAGCTCCCACCGGGGGGGGACGCCCAAACATGATACGCAGTATTTT. It translates to CASSSHRGGTPKHDTQYF.

The V call is TRBV28, the J call TRBJ1-2; 7 bases line up with TRBD1. Germline V gene sequence: CDR1 MDHEN, CDR2 SYDVKM. The CDR3 runs 14 residues. J lost 14 bases, V lost 3 bases, and 15 bases had no gene match. CDR3 in amino acids: CASSFQGGDWRETF. The CDR3 DNA reads TGTGCCAGCAGTTTCCAGGGGGGAGATTGGAGGGAAACCTTC.

This clone was counted only a few times. The rearrangement links TRBV10-3 to TRBJ2-3; no firm D call. Between the trimmed V and J ends, which lost 4 bases and 0 bases, there was a span of 11 bases. The CDR3 sequence is 15 residues long. Germline CDR1 and CDR2: ENHRY and SYGVKD. The CDR3 sequence is CAISGFEPSTDTQYF. The CDR3 bases are TGTGCCATCAGTGGATTCGAACCTAGCACAGATACGCAGTATTTT.

CDR3 amino acids: CAWVPVAGGRRYEQFF. The CDR3 DNA is TGTGCCTGGGTGCCCGTTGCTGGCGGGAGGAGATATGAGCAGTTCTTC. V usage is TRBV30 and J usage is TRBJ2-1; 8 nucleotides match TRBD2. With V trimmed by 5 bases and J by 8 bases, 17 bases remained unmatched. In germline, CDR1 is GTSNPN, CDR2 SVGIG (reference sequence). The CDR3 is 16 residues long.

The genes are TRBV30 and TRBJ2-4; 14 nucleotides agree with TRBD2. The trim removed 4 bases at V and 2 bases at J, leaving 16 bases unmatched. The CDR3 runs 20 residues. Looked up from germline, CDR1 is GTSNPN and CDR2 is SVGIG (reference sequence). The CDR3 DNA is TGTGCCTGGACTTTAGGGGGACTAGCGGGAGAATTCGGGTCCAAAAACATTCAGTACTTC. Its protein is CAWTLGGLAGEFGSKNIQYF.

This rearrangement joins TRBV6-5 to TRBJ2-3; the D is unclear. CDR1 and CDR2 (germline): MNHEY, SVGAGI. The V and J ends lost 7 bases and 0 bases respectively, with 11 bases between them. CDR3 length equals 14 residues. The CDR3 loop is CASTPGSSTDTQYF. The CDR3 nucleotides are TGTGCCAGCACCCCGGGCAGCAGCACAGATACGCAGTATTTT.

The chain is built from TRBV4-1 and TRBJ2-1, with 7 bases identical to TRBD1. The trim removed 0 bases at V and 4 bases at J, leaving 6 bases unmatched. The CDR3 totals 16 residues. Germline values: CDR1 MGHRA, CDR2 YSYEKL. CDR3 DNA sequence: TGCGCCAGCAGCCAAGAAAGGGACAGAGTATACAATGAGCAGTTCTTC. Its protein product is CASSQERDRVYNEQFF.

The chain employs TRBV28 and TRBJ2-7; 8 bases map to TRBD2. Unmatched junction bases numbered 11, after V lost 4 bases and J lost 3 bases. Germline V gene sequence: CDR1 MDHEN, CDR2 SYDVKM. The CDR3 sequence is 16 residues long. The CDR3 loop reads CASSSSGTRIRYEQYF. The CDR3 DNA follows: TGTGCCAGCAGTTCCTCCGGGACTAGAATCCGCTACGAGCAGTACTTC.

The chain couples TRBV7-9 to TRBJ2-3; D gene ambiguous. This CDR3 has 16 residues. Germline V lookup: CDR1 SEHNR, CDR2 FQNEAQ (reference sequence). V lost 3 bases, J lost 0 bases, and 13 bases lay in between. Written as DNA, the CDR3 is TGTGCCAGCAGCTTCTTGAGAATTGGAAGCACAGATACGCAGTATTTT. Translating gives CASSFLRIGSTDTQYF. Full variable domain (outside the CDR3, taken from reference TRBV7-9 and TRBJ2-3): DTGVSQNPRHKITKRGQNVTFRCDPISEHNRLYWYRQTLGQGPEFLTYFQNEAQLEKSRLLSDRFSAERPKGSFSTLEIQRTEQGDSAMYLCASSFLRIGSTDTQYFGPGTRLTVL.

This clone was seen only once. This chain connects TRBV9 to TRBJ2-1; TRBD2 might be the D (6 bases). The V end lost 0 bases, the J end lost 9 bases, and 13 bases lay between the germline ends. The CDR3 is 14 residues long. Germline V gene lookup returns CDR1 SGDLS and CDR2 YYNGEE. The DNA of the CDR3 is TGTGCCAGCAGCGTAGCTACGGGGGAGTTTGAGCAGTTCTTC. Its protein product is CASSVATGEFEQFF.

This clone was observed once. The chain has TRBV29-1 and TRBJ2-7, with 12 nucleotides matching TRBD2. Germline values: CDR1 SQVTM, CDR2 ANQGSEA. V dropped 4 bases and J dropped 5; count of bases not matched to a gene: 3. This CDR3 is built from 13 residues. CDR3 loop: CSVGLAGGDEQYF. CDR3 coding DNA: TGCAGCGTTGGCCTAGCGGGAGGGGACGAGCAGTACTTC.

This rearrangement joins TRBV28 to TRBJ2-5; TRBD1 matches 8 bases. CDR3 length: 16 residues. Germline-derived CDR1 and CDR2 are MDHEN and SYDVKM. The V segment lost 1 base and the J segment 0 bases; nucleotides outside the gene matches: 4. CDR3 nucleotide sequence: TGTGCCAGCAGTTTATTAGGGACAGGAGACCAAGAGACCCAGTACTTC. Amino acids: CASSLLGTGDQETQYF.

This clone has only a few counts. The chain uses TRBV19 and TRBJ2-3; 8 bases are shared with TRBD1. CDR3 length: 14 amino acids. V trimming: 3 bases; J trimming: 3 bases; junction bases outside the gene matches: 2. Germline V gene data show CDR1 as LNHDA and CDR2 as SQIVND (reference sequence). CDR3 nucleotides: TGTGCCAGTAGTATTGACAGGGGAACAGATACGCAGTATTTT. It translates to CASSIDRGTDTQYF. Looking up the rest from reference TRBV19 and TRBJ2-3 gives the full variable domain: DGGITQSPKYLFRKEGQNVTLSCEQNLNHDAMYWYRQDPGQGLRLIYYSQIVNDFQKGDIAEGYSVSREKKESFPLTVTSAQKNPTAFYLCASSIDRGTDTQYFGPGTRLTVL.

Of note for this clone: One end of the junction does not line up with germline, which may come from a read error. J is TRBJ2-3 and V is TRBV7-7, with TRBD2 identical over 12 bases. Germline V gives CDR1 SSHAT, CDR2 FNYEAQ (reference sequence). This CDR3 has 15 residues. CDR3 sequence: CASSLASGGADTQYF. The CDR3 DNA is TGTGCTAGCAGCTTAGCTAGCGGGGGGGCGGATACGCAGTATTTT.

This sequence joins TRBV6-4 and TRBJ2-7, with 7 bases aligning to TRBD2. The CDR3 covers 16 residues. Germline assignment: CDR1 MRHNA and CDR2 SNTAGT. The V segment lost 0 bases and the J segment 0 bases; nucleotides outside the gene matches: 5. CDR3 loop: CASSDSGGKSSYEQYF. The DNA of the CDR3 is TGTGCCAGCAGTGACTCCGGGGGGAAAAGCTCCTACGAGCAGTACTTC.

Here the CDR3 DNA reads TGTGCCAGCAGTGAGTCTCCGGGACTAGCGGGAGCCAATGAGCAGTTCTTC. This translates into CASSESPGLAGANEQFF. V usage is TRBV27 and J usage is TRBJ2-1; TRBD2 matches 14 bases. Germline lookup yields CDR1 MNHEY and CDR2 SMNVEV (reference sequence). V shed 5 bases and J 6 bases; nucleotides not matched to a gene: 9. There are 17 residues in the CDR3.

This clone has just a few counts. The chain combines TRBV6-5 with TRBJ2-2; D unresolved. Germline V gene sequence: CDR1 MNHEY, CDR2 SVGAGI. This CDR3 has 13 amino acids. V lost 9 bases and J lost 0, with 8 bases in between. The CDR3: CASGRSNTGELFF. In nucleotides, the CDR3 is TGTGCCAGTGGACGGTCGAACACCGGGGAGCTGTTTTTT.